This passage covers 5 T cell receptor beta chains from one sample sequenced in a study of T-cell reconstitution after alpha-beta-depleted transplantation in children (TCRdb year 2016). In the paper's terms, the treatment or condition label means: allogeneic hematopoietic cell transplantation with graft depleted of TCRalphabeta T cells and CD19 B cells. The library came from PCR. TCRdb lists the instrument as Illumina HiSeq 2500. To normalize quantification of the TCRbeta repertoire, the TCR libraries were built with molecular barcoding that relied on unique molecular identifiers. The public reads were run again by TCRdb, first through fastp at Q25 and then through MiXCR, and only productive beta chains were kept. Here each entry gathers all rows of one CDR3 protein and keeps the most common genes and DNA. In all, the sample holds 500,000 or so distinct CDR3 sequences, and 10% to 12% of those were seen once. The top ten constitute around 13% of the sample.

The source was PBMCs, mostly from graft donor cells, collected 180 days after TCRalphabeta/CD19-depleted stem cell transplant. The receptors come from a female patient aged 2-10 years who had a stem cell transplant for aplastic anemia, so the T cells may come from the graft donor.

The chain has TRBV6-2 or TRBV6-3 and TRBJ2-1; D is undetermined. V lost 4 bases and J lost 7, with 8 bases in between. The CDR3 covers 12 residues. Germline CDR1 and CDR2: MNHEY and SVGEGT. This CDR3 is CASSSTQNEQFF. As DNA, the CDR3 is TGTGCCAGCAGTTCGACACAAAATGAGCAGTTCTTC.

V and J are TRBV27 and TRBJ1-6; TRBD1 matches 7 bases. Germline V lookup: CDR1 MNHEY, CDR2 SMNVEV (reference sequence). CDR3 length: 17 residues. The trim removed 6 bases at V and 5 bases at J, leaving 13 bases unmatched. The CDR3 region is CASSPLFPGQHNSPLHF. CDR3 bases: TGTGCCAGCAGCCCCCTCTTCCCGGGACAGCATAATTCACCCCTCCACTTT.

This clonotype was counted between two and nine times. The chain links TRBV28 to TRBJ2-7; 9 bases fit TRBD1. Germline CDR1 MDHEN, CDR2 SYDVKM. With 7 bases clipped from V and 3 bases from J, the junction kept 16 bases outside the gene matches. This CDR3 contains 17 residues. The CDR3 spells CASIQGQGRSTGYEQYF. The CDR3 DNA reads as TGTGCCAGCATACAAGGACAGGGGCGCTCTACGGGCTACGAGCAGTACTTC.

The V gene is TRBV10-3, the J gene TRBJ2-2; 8 positions agree with TRBD1. The CDR3 covers 14 residues. From germline, CDR1 is ENHRY and CDR2 SYGVKD. Trimming removed 9 bases from V and 1 base from J; junction bases left unmatched: 4. Written as DNA, the CDR3 is TGTGCCATTACCGGGACAGGGAACACCGGGGAGCTGTTTTTT. It encodes CAITGTGNTGELFF.

This clonotype occurred many times. The CDR3, as DNA: TGTGCCAGCAGCCAAGGGCTAGCCAATGAGCAGTTCTTC. Residues: CASSQGLANEQFF. The chain carries TRBV16 and TRBJ2-1, with TRBD2 as a possible D gene (5 bases). CDR1 KGHSY and CDR2 FQNENV come from the germline V gene. The germline V and J ends were trimmed by 2 bases and 6 bases, with 8 bases remaining between them. CDR3 length: 13 amino acids.